This T cell receptor (beta chain) was found in a study of T cells in Graves' hyperthyroidism and ophthalmopathy. Study conclusions and caveats: Separating ophthalmopathy from stable hyperthyroidism was achieved by a 13 V-J model. Blood also contained most expanded thyroid clonotypes above 0.001.

This clonotype was counted at least ten times. Its antigen is unknown. Amplified regions were TCR beta CDR3 sequences from RNA transcripts. TCR CDR3 underwent first-round RT-PCR with the HTBI primer set. TCRdb reprocessed the multiplex PCR reads with MiXCR, giving one entry per CDR3 protein. The sample includes about 640,000 distinct CDR3 sequences, less than 25% of them seen just once. Exclusion followed for patients with uncontrolled infection, other autoimmune disease, pregnancy or lactation. Orbital computed tomography and thyroid ultrasound, together with serum TRAb and thyroxine and clinical symptoms, were used for diagnoses. The CDR3 is 14 residues long. Germline V gene data show CDR1 as SGHAT and CDR2 as FQDESV (reference sequence). The V gene lost 0 bases and the J gene lost 4 bases, with 9 bases spanning the gap.

This chain joins TRBV11-1 and TRBJ1-1; D call uncertain. The TCR sequence derives from a man between 25 and 39 years old with Graves' ophthalmopathy. Material for sequencing was blood. The DNA for the CDR3 is TGTGCCAGCAGCTTAGCAGGGTACGGCACTGAAGCTTTCTTT. Its translation is CASSLAGYGTEAFF.